This T cell receptor beta chain was observed in a study of neurological immune-mediated disorders (dated by TCRdb to the late 2010s). About the full investigation: Among the roughly 35 multiple sclerosis patients, around 31 had relapsing-remitting MS and 3 had secondary progressive MS. Alongside PBMC samples, the set of approximately 100 TCR-beta libraries contained longitudinal samples, technical triplicates, and paired CD4+ and CD8+ T-cell subsets that had been sorted. Using UMI-based sequencing, the study compared peripheral blood TCR-beta repertoires from patients with HTLV-I-associated myelopathy (HAM/TSP), patients with multiple sclerosis, and healthy controls. The cohort comprised roughly 70 subjects: 15 or so HAM/TSP patients, 34 multiple sclerosis patients and 20 or so healthy controls. Beyond this particular receptor, the publication reports: TCR clonal expansion was greatest in HAM/TSP patients and smallest in MS patients, who ranked below even healthy controls. In phylogenetic analysis, the repertoires of 18 of 34 MS patients grouped into a cluster of related CDR3 sequences, which suggests a possible signature at the repertoire level. No association of the MS cluster with clinical or MRI features was observed, and the need for larger cohorts was stated by the authors. No identical CDR3 amino acid sequences were found to be shared among expanded clones across subjects, suggesting that TCR-beta repertoires were private in all groups.

The CDR3 measures 14 amino acids from cysteine to phenylalanine. Left in the record is the CDR3 DNA by itself, 42 bases read in frame from the first base. V gives up 0 bases and J gives up 6 bases, and the segment between their germline ends measures 7 bases. The germline V gene specifies KGHDR as CDR1 and SFDVKD as CDR2. cDNA synthesis used template-switch 5'RACE with a primer carrying a 10-nucleotide random unique molecular identifier tagging each TCR transcript. Every sequencing run yielded over 170 million TCR-beta sequences covering 15-18 subjects. Total RNA was extracted with the RNeasy kit. Using the KAPA Real-time Library Amplification kit, TCR-beta VDJ regions were amplified with primers for the TCR constant region and the 5'RACE anchor. Sample indexes and Illumina adaptors were added in a first PCR, and a second PCR then increased library yield. After Ampure bead purification, the TCR product of roughly 650 bp was size-selected on a 2% E-gel SizeSelection system. Before pooling, library quality was checked on a Bioanalyzer, concentration was measured with Qubit, and libraries were quantified with the Kapa Library Quantification kit. An Illumina HiSeq 2500 was used to sequence the libraries paired-end at 2 x 150 bp. To increase sequence diversity, roughly 24-32% phiX was spiked into each library pool. In the paper's pipeline: Quality-filtered reads were processed with the UMI-based MiGEC pipeline, which removed over 80% of raw TCR sequences during error correction. IMGT germline references were used for aligning VDJ genes, and each clonotype was defined as a unique CDR3 amino acid sequence together with its V-J genes. Clonal expansion, Shannon diversity and CDR3 relatedness (CalcPairwiseDistances, ClusterSamples) were evaluated with VDJtools, and phylogenetic trees were built with CLCbio workbench. Using coefficient-of-variation modelling across technical triplicates, the study counted a clone as expanded if it had at least 8 unique UMIs. Using fastp at Q25 and MiXCR, TCRdb reprocessed the public reads and kept productive beta chains. Every CDR3 protein is listed once, alongside the most common genes and DNA of its rows. What appears here as the V and J calls and clone size reflects TCRdb's work, not the paper's. The table for this sample lists about 74,000 distinct CDR3 sequences; roughly 5.5% of them were counted only once. The ten largest clonotypes hold less than 7.5% of the sample.

In regard to this clonotype: The antigen it recognizes is unknown. One base away there is no much larger clone; base qualities are not given.

Unsorted PBMC libraries were generated from 2 million PBMCs stored in RNAlater at -80 °C until RNA extraction. The multiple sclerosis patients were enrolled in a US clinical protocol that evaluated disease progression with magnetic resonance imaging. PBMCs were separated from peripheral blood using Ficoll-Hypaque density gradient centrifugation and then cryopreserved in liquid nitrogen. This receptor was obtained from a man younger than 35 with multiple sclerosis. The sequenced sample was PBMCs. Rearrangement joined TRBV24-1 to TRBJ2-2; tentative D gene TRBD1, with 6 bases matching. The CDR3 has the sequence CATSDLHRAGELFF. In nucleotide form, the sequence is TGTGCCACCAGTGATTTGCACAGGGCCGGGGAGCTGTTTTTT.